This T cell receptor beta chain was found in a study of blood T cell repertoires in COVID-19. In the original processing: The authors estimated nucleated cell counts from reference gene primer amplification. Here immunoSEQ multiplex PCR was the method, and the copy in TCRdb shows in-frame clones only, minus some. Clonal size and the V and J genes are those of that table, whereas D and trimming came from the DNA. The table includes just over 90,000 clones, 85% to 90% detected once. CDR3 size: 15 residues. V was clipped by 6 bases and J by 3 bases; unmatched bases: 7. Germline loops: CDR1 MNHEY, CDR2 SVGAGI. This clone was found a few times.

The receptor comes from a human donor with active COVID-19. The donor label of this sample is uncertain. The chain combines TRBV6-5 with TRBJ2-7; 11 bases line up with TRBD1. The sequencing sample was made of peripheral blood. In nucleotides, the CDR3 is TGTGCCAGCAGAACCGGGACAGGGGGAAGCTACGAGCAGTACTTC. It is translated as CASRTGTGGSYEQYF.